Listed below are T cell receptor beta chains from one sample, sequenced in a study of CD8+ T cells in alopecia areata. Produced via immunoSEQ multiplex PCR; TCRdb's table is partial and in-frame only. The table lists some 170,000 clones, 58% of them singletons. The input for sequencing was CD4+ T cells sorted from blood, taken at week 56, from a patient treated with tofacitinib. These receptors came from a human donor with alopecia areata. The CDR3 runs from the conserved cysteine through the conserved F or W.

J: TRBJ2-7; V: TRBV11-2; CDR3: CASSLQGQRASEQYF
J: TRBJ2-2; V: TRBV28; CDR3: CASSRTANTGELFF
J: TRBJ2-2; V: TRBV7-8; CDR3: CASSLETGRGELFF
J: TRBJ1-1; V: TRBV7-2; CDR3: CASSLDFGGGTEAFF
J: TRBJ2-5; V: TRBV2; CDR3: CASSEGYGQPRQTQYF
J: TRBJ1-1; V: TRBV2; CDR3: CASSDPNTEAFF
J: TRBJ1-2; V: TRBV25-1; CDR3: CASSDPGSGYTF
J: TRBJ2-2; V: TRBV6-5; CDR3: CASSQGAWDGELFF
J: TRBJ2-2; V: TRBV18; CDR3: CASSGPRTGELFF
J: TRBJ2-7; V: TRBV14; CDR3: CASSQLLAGGYEQYF
J: TRBJ2-1; V: TRBV13; CDR3: CASSLVTHNEQFF
J: TRBJ1-4; V: TRBV4-2; CDR3: CASGWGTNEKLFF
J: TRBJ1-2; V: TRBV7-3; CDR3: CASSLASPGQQAQGYTF
J: TRBJ1-1; V: TRBV4-1; CDR3: CASSRTGSMNTEAFF
J: TRBJ2-2; V: TRBV30; CDR3: CAWRGTGYTGELFF
J: TRBJ2-2; V: TRBV10-2; CDR3: CASRSHTGELFF
J: TRBJ2-5; V: TRBV30; CDR3: CAWTPGQETQYF
J: TRBJ1-2; V: TRBV29-1; CDR3: CSVEDPGAGYTF
J: TRBJ1-2; V: TRBV4-2; CDR3: CASSQDGDGYTF
J: TRBJ1-1; V: TRBV30; CDR3: CAWSFGRDNTEAFF
J: TRBJ2-5; V: TRBV25-1; CDR3: CASSEGDREYQETQYF
J: TRBJ2-5; V: TRBV10-3; CDR3: CAISETGETQYF
J: TRBJ2-3; V: TRBV4-1; CDR3: CASSLRLAGGPVPPDTQYF
J: TRBJ2-7; V: TRBV6-5; CDR3: CASSYVGGGYEQYF
J: TRBJ2-1; V: TRBV9; CDR3: CASNVLGGSYNEQFF
J: TRBJ1-2; V: TRBV6-1; CDR3: CASNGQPGSGYTF
J: TRBJ2-3; V: TRBV4-1; CDR3: CASSQGAGITDTQYF
J: TRBJ2-1; V: TRBV10-3; CDR3: CAISADRGSNEQFF
J: TRBJ2-3; V: TRBV29-1; CDR3: CSAGQGLWTDTQYF
J: TRBJ2-1; V: TRBV30; CDR3: CAWSLDYSGRVEQFF